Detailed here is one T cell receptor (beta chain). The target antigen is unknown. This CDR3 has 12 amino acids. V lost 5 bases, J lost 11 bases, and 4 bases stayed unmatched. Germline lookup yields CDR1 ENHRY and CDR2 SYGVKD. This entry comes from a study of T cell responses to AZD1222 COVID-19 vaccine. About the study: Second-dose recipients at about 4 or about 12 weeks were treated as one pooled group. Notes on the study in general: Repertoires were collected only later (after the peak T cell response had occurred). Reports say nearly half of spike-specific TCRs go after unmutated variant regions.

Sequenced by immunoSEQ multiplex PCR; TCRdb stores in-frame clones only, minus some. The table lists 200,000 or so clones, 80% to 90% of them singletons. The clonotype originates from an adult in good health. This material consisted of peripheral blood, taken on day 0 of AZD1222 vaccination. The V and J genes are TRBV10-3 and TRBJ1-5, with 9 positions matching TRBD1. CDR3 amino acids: CAISNTGGSQHF. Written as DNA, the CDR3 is TGTGCCATCAGTAATACAGGGGGCTCCCAGCATTTT.